This T cell receptor beta chain was identified in a study of T cells expressing NK-cell markers (dated by TCRdb to about 2020). Some background on the complete study: In sorted CD3+CD56+NKG2C+, CD3+CD56+NKG2C- and CD3+CD56-NKG2C+ T-cell subsets from eight or nine donors, TCR beta-chain repertoires were profiled. Seven of the eight sequenced donors were HCMV-seropositive and one was HCMV-seronegative. All eight donors whose samples were sequenced were randomly selected healthy volunteers, three of them men and five women. Sequencing of the libraries produced 2 x 150 bp reads on Illumina HiSeq 2000/2500, MiSeq or NextSeq.

HCMV serostatus was determined by detecting HCMV-specific IgG in serum with a commercial ELISA kit. Peripheral blood mononuclear cells were isolated from blood by Ficoll density gradient centrifugation. General findings and caveats noted by the study authors: Whether the expanded NKG2C-expressing T cell clones were specific for HCMV antigens remained unclear. Those dominant clonotypes were again the most abundant among CD3+CD56-NKG2C+ cells in a handful of donors, at roughly 28.3-65%. In several donors, the dominant CD3+CD56+NKG2C+ clonotypes ranked among the top 10 CD8+ clonotypes, making up about 1.0-7.5% of CD8+ T cells.

CDR3 length: 14 amino acids, cysteine to phenylalanine. The DNA is not on file. The germline V gene sets CDR1 to SGHTA and CDR2 to FQGNSA. Sequencing instrument: Illumina HiSeq 2000. TCR beta cDNA libraries were prepared using 5'RACE template switching, which introduced a universal primer site and unique molecular identifiers. Priming for cDNA synthesis came from the TCR beta constant segment, and two successive PCR amplification steps followed. The paper's data handling went like this. MIGEC was used to demultiplex reads and group reads by UMI, and MiTCR was used to assemble and quantify clonotypes. To exclude erroneous sequences, any TCR cDNA sequence not supported by at least two reads was discarded. The tcR package was used for downstream repertoire analysis, with clonotypes matched between fractions based on CDR3 nucleotide sequence plus V segment. Antigen specificity was annotated against VDJdb with VDJmatch, allowing one amino acid substitution in CDR3. After TCRdb reprocessed the reads, each CDR3 protein sequence was kept as one row, without DNA. TCRdb, rather than the study authors, made the V and J calls. The sample's clone listing holds a few hundred thousand distinct CDR3 sequences. 0.39% of the sample is in the top ten clones.

In the case of this clonotype: Its target antigen remains unknown.

Sample: blood T cells: a sorted CD56 or NKG2C T cell subset, CD4+ or CD8+ T cells, or bulk PBMC T cells (not recorded which). The rearranged chain carries TRBV7-2 and TRBJ2-1; no DNA is available, so the TRBD2 call from TCRdb remains unchecked. This clonotype was obtained from a man younger than 35 in good health. Donor details come from another sample of the same person, matched by shared clones. The CDR3 in this case is CASTSFRRGHEQFF.